The 26 T cell receptor beta chains below all came from one sample that was sequenced in a study (dated by TCRdb to between 2015 and 2017). Library method: 5' RACE. The sample was run on an Illumina MiSeq. Using fastp at Q25 and MiXCR, TCRdb reprocessed the public reads and kept productive beta chains. Here each entry gathers all rows of one CDR3 protein and keeps the most common genes and DNA. The sample table lists about 54,000 distinct CDR3 sequences, 17% of them with a count of one. The ten largest clones take up around 2% of the sample. The specimen was naive CD4+ T cells sorted from blood. In light of the paper, this sample's cell subset or site label describes: naive CD4+ T cells, CD4+CD45RA+CD25-. Every receptor here comes from a female donor with breast cancer.

The chain couples TRBV6-6 to TRBJ1-2; no definite D call. This CDR3 is built from 14 residues. CDR1 and CDR2 from the germline V gene are MNHNY and SVGAGI (reference sequence). Trimming removed 2 bases at V and 6 bases at J, with 13 bases between. The CDR3 spells CASSYGLPSDGYTF. CDR3 sequence (DNA): TGTGCCAGCAGTTACGGTCTGCCTTCGGATGGCTACACCTTC.

This clonotype was counted ten times or more. The chain is built from TRBV6-5 and TRBJ1-2; 8 bases map to TRBD1. This CDR3 comprises 16 residues. Germline V gives CDR1 MNHEY, CDR2 SVGAGI. Trimming took 0 bases from V and 7 from J; bases not matched to a gene: 10. The CDR3 coding sequence is TGTGCCAGCAGTTACTCCGGGACAGGAGGTTCATCTGGCTACACCTTC. Protein: CASSYSGTGGSSGYTF.

The table lists this clonotype with many counts. DNA of the CDR3: TGCAGTGCTCGAGCACTAGCGGGAGGGCCGTCCCTTGGGAATGAGCAGTTCTTC. It encodes CSARALAGGPSLGNEQFF. The V gene is TRBV20-1, the J gene TRBJ2-1; TRBD2 matches 13 bases. This CDR3 is built from 18 residues. The V gene end was trimmed by 5 bases and the J gene end by 7 bases; junction bases not matched to a gene: 17. CDR1 and CDR2 (germline): DFQATT, SNEGSKA (reference sequence).

This clonotype has more than one count but fewer than ten. This sequence joins TRBV5-1 and TRBJ2-1; D unclear. Germline V gene sequence: CDR1 SGHRS, CDR2 YFSETQ. CDR3 length: 16 amino acids. The V end was cut by 0 bases, the J end by 1 base, with 11 bases between. CDR3 in amino acids: CASSLDGYFSYNEQFF. CDR3 nucleotides: TGCGCCAGCAGCTTGGACGGCTACTTTTCCTACAATGAGCAGTTCTTC.

This clonotype appeared many times. This chain links TRBV12-3 or TRBV12-4 with TRBJ2-1; the D is unclear. Trimming removed 0 bases at V and 9 bases at J, with 3 bases between. The CDR3 spans 11 residues. CDR3 in DNA: TGTGCCAGCAGTTTAGCCGGTGAGCAGTTCTTC. Translation: CASSLAGEQFF.

The gene calls are TRBV7-2 and TRBJ2-7, with 8 bases matching TRBD2. The germline CDR1 and CDR2 sequences are SGHTA and FQGNSA. The CDR3 sequence is 15 residues long. Trimming at V came to 5 bases and at J to 0 bases, leaving 6 bases not matched to a gene. For the CDR3, the DNA is TGTGCCAGCAGCACCGCGGGAGGACCCTCCTACGAGCAGTACTTC. It specifies CASSTAGGPSYEQYF.

As for this clonotype: With a much larger clone just one base away, this may be a read error. V and J are TRBV7-9 and TRBJ2-6; 7 nucleotides match TRBD1. CDR1 and CDR2 from the germline V gene are SEHNR and FQNEAQ (reference sequence). The CDR3 is 14 amino acids. The CDR3: CASDEGAGANVRTF. DNA for the CDR3: TGTGCCAGCGACGAGGGGGCTGGGGCCAACGTCCGGACTTTC.

This clonotype was picked up many times. This chain uses TRBV7-2 with TRBJ2-7, with 9 nucleotides matching TRBD2. The length of the CDR3 is 14 residues. V shed 5 bases, J shed 7 bases, and the junction held 9 bases outside the gene matches. Germline-derived CDR1 and CDR2 are SGHTA and FQGNSA. This chain's CDR3 is CASSAGLAWGEQYF. The CDR3 DNA follows: TGTGCCAGCAGCGCCGGACTAGCGTGGGGAGAGCAGTACTTC.

This clonotype was observed a few times. The conserved phenylalanine or tryptophan is not found at the CDR3 terminus, so this likely reflects a read error. The CDR3 loop is CASSSTGTGAEAFL. CDR3 DNA: TGCGCCAGCAGCTCAACCGGGACAGGAGCTGAAGCTTTCCTT. V gene TRBV5-1 combines with J gene TRBJ1-1, with TRBD1 matching 8 bases. Trimming took 3 bases from V and 6 from J; bases not matched to a gene: 7. The CDR3 length is 14 residues. In germline, CDR1 is SGHRS, CDR2 YFSETQ.

The chain recombines TRBV5-1 with TRBJ2-1; 7 nucleotides agree with TRBD2. From germline, CDR1 is SGHRS and CDR2 YFSETQ. V trimming: 3 bases; J trimming: 8 bases; junction bases outside the gene matches: 17. The CDR3 runs to 17 residues. The CDR3 sequence is CASSWGPGAGSPDEQFF. The CDR3 coding sequence is TGCGCCAGCAGCTGGGGCCCGGGAGCGGGAAGTCCGGATGAGCAGTTCTTC. Supplemented by reference TRBV5-1 and TRBJ2-1, the full variable domain reads KAGVTQTPRYLIKTRGQQVTLSCSPISGHRSVSWYQQTPGQGLQFLFEYFSETQRNKGNFPGRFSGRQFSNSRSEMNVSTLELGDSALYLCASSWGPGAGSPDEQFFGPGTRLTVL.

CDR3 nucleotide sequence: TGTGCCAGCAGTTACCTGTTAAGGAACGAGCAGTACTTC. Protein sequence: CASSYLLRNEQYF. The chain combines TRBV28 with TRBJ2-7; unclear D gene. Trimming cost V 4 bases and J 5 bases, with 12 bases left between them. Germline loops: CDR1 MDHEN, CDR2 SYDVKM. CDR3 length: 13 residues.

This clonotype was seen a handful of times. The chain couples TRBV5-1 to TRBJ1-1; D unclear. The germline CDR1 and CDR2 sequences are SGHRS and YFSETQ. The CDR3 has 13 residues. Deletions cut 0 bases from V and 0 bases from J, with 3 bases between. The CDR3 loop is CASSLDLNTEAFF. The CDR3 DNA sequence: TGCGCCAGCAGCTTGGACCTGAACACTGAAGCTTTCTTT.

There are a few counts of this clonotype. The J gene is TRBJ2-5, the V gene TRBV12-3 or TRBV12-4; 13 positions agree with TRBD2. The CDR3 spans 15 residues. J gave up 4 bases and V 6 bases, and 5 bases lay outside the gene matches. CDR3 residues: CASSPGLAGRETQYF. The CDR3 region has the DNA TGTGCCAGCAGCCCGGGACTAGCGGGAAGAGAGACCCAGTACTTC.

This clonotype has a count of ten or more. V gene TRBV6-2 or TRBV6-3 combines with J gene TRBJ1-5; no firm D call. The V end lost 6 bases, the J end lost 4 bases, and 13 bases lay between the germline ends. The CDR3 is 14 amino acids. Germline assignment: CDR1 MNHEY and CDR2 SVGEGT. The CDR3 sequence is CASSQGNGNQPQHF. As DNA, the CDR3 is TGTGCCAGCAGCCAAGGGAACGGGAATCAGCCCCAGCATTTT.

In its sample, this clonotype was seen a few times. The DNA of the CDR3 is TGTGCCTGGATGCGGGGAACCAACACTGAAGCTTTCTTT. Protein product: CAWMRGTNTEAFF. The V call is TRBV30, the J call TRBJ1-1; D is undetermined. CDR3 size: 13 residues. Germline values: CDR1 GTSNPN, CDR2 SVGIG (reference sequence). The V end lost 4 bases, the J end lost 2 bases, and 11 bases lay between the germline ends.

This clonotype was observed at least ten times. J is TRBJ1-5 and V is TRBV24-1; D may be TRBD1 (5 bases). This CDR3 comprises 13 residues. V was pared by 4 bases and J by 5 bases, with 8 bases between. The germline V gene encodes CDR1 KGHDR and CDR2 SFDVKD. CDR3 protein: CATSDRGDQPQHF. The CDR3 nucleotides read TGTGCCACCAGTGACCGAGGGGATCAGCCCCAGCATTTT.

This clonotype was seen a handful of times. The chain has TRBV12-3 or TRBV12-4 and TRBJ2-1; TRBD2 agrees at 14 bases. Germline trimming cut 4 bases from V and 10 bases from J; bases unmatched to any gene: 3. The CDR3 covers 14 residues. CDR3 in amino acids: CASSSGLAGGEQFF. CDR3 nucleotide sequence: TGTGCCAGCAGTTCCGGACTAGCGGGAGGCGAGCAGTTCTTC.

This chain links TRBV15 with TRBJ2-3; 12 bases are a match to TRBD2. V dropped 3 bases and J dropped 5; count of bases not matched to a gene: 3. Looked up from germline, CDR1 is LNHNV and CDR2 is YYDKDF (reference sequence). The CDR3 contains 15 residues. The CDR3 reads CATSSRLAGVDTQYF. The DNA for the CDR3 is TGTGCCACCAGCAGCAGACTAGCGGGAGTAGATACGCAGTATTTT.

This chain connects TRBV5-1 to TRBJ2-7, with 10 bases lining up with TRBD2. Per germline, CDR1 SGHRS and CDR2 YFSETQ. The CDR3 length is 13 residues. The ends lost 8 bases at V and 1 base at J; junction bases unmatched: 3. CDR3: CASTSGTSYEQYF. The CDR3 DNA reads as TGCGCCAGTACTAGCGGGACTTCCTACGAGCAGTACTTC.

Notes on this clonotype: A much larger clone is a single base away; this may be a read error. This chain uses TRBV25-1 with TRBJ1-3; 7 bases fit TRBD1. Germline V gives CDR1 MGHDK, CDR2 SYGVNS. The V gene end was trimmed by 4 bases and the J gene end by 7 bases; junction bases not matched to a gene: 4. This CDR3 contains 13 residues. For the CDR3, the DNA is TGTGCCAGCAGTGTGACAGGGTACAACACCATATATTTT. Its translation is CASSVTGYNTIYF.

This clonotype was detected many times. The chain couples TRBV20-1 to TRBJ1-3; TRBD1 matches 8 bases. The junction had 10 bases not matched to a gene; V was cut back by 6 bases and J by 3 bases. This CDR3 has 15 amino acids. Germline lookup yields CDR1 DFQATT and CDR2 SNEGSKA (reference sequence). CDR3 in amino acids: CSAVSGQGGGNTIYF. The CDR3 coding sequence is TGCAGTGCCGTCTCTGGACAGGGTGGTGGAAACACCATATATTTT.

The chain couples TRBV7-8 to TRBJ1-4; 8 bases are a match to TRBD1. The CDR3 sequence is 15 residues long. J gave up 7 bases and V 5 bases, and 9 bases lay outside the gene matches. Germline assignment: CDR1 SGHVS and CDR2 FQNEAQ. The CDR3 is CASSPSGDRGEKLFF. The CDR3 coding sequence is TGTGCCAGCAGCCCATCCGGAGACAGGGGTGAAAAACTGTTTTTT.

In its sample, this clonotype was seen a few times. The rearrangement joins TRBV12-3 or TRBV12-4 to TRBJ1-4, with D tentatively TRBD1 (6 bases). The CDR3 is 14 amino acids. With 6 bases removed from V and 8 bases from J, the gap between germline ends came to 16 bases. The CDR3 nucleotides are TGTGCCAGCAGCCCGGGACAAAATTACGAAAAACTGTTTTTT. The encoded protein is CASSPGQNYEKLFF.

This clonotype was recorded at least ten times. The chain is built from TRBV10-1 and TRBJ2-2; 8 bases are shared with TRBD2. V shed 6 bases and J 2 bases; nucleotides not matched to a gene: 5. The V gene's germline CDR1 is WNHNN and CDR2 SYGVQD (reference sequence). The CDR3 consists of 15 residues. CDR3 region: CASSLTSVNTGELFF. CDR3 DNA sequence: TGCGCCAGCAGCCTGACTAGCGTCAACACCGGGGAGCTGTTTTTT.

This clonotype has only one observation. A read error is possible here, since a much larger clone lies one base away. The V gene is TRBV6-6, the J gene TRBJ1-6; D is uncertain. Germline V gene lookup returns CDR1 MNHNY and CDR2 SVGAGI (reference sequence). The CDR3 extends over 13 amino acids. CDR3 amino acids: CASSREYNSHLHF. The CDR3 DNA reads as TGTGCCAGCTCACGGGAATATAATTCACACCTCCACTTT.

This clonotype was seen more than once but under ten times. The rearrangement links TRBV5-6 to TRBJ2-7; unclear D gene. CDR1 is SGHDT and CDR2 is YYEEEE in the germline V gene. The ends were cut back, 4 bases at V and 0 bases at J, with 11 bases in the middle. This CDR3 contains 14 residues. The CDR3 loop reads CASSIGTLSYEQYF. CDR3 DNA sequence: TGTGCCAGCAGCATAGGCACACTCTCCTACGAGCAGTACTTC.